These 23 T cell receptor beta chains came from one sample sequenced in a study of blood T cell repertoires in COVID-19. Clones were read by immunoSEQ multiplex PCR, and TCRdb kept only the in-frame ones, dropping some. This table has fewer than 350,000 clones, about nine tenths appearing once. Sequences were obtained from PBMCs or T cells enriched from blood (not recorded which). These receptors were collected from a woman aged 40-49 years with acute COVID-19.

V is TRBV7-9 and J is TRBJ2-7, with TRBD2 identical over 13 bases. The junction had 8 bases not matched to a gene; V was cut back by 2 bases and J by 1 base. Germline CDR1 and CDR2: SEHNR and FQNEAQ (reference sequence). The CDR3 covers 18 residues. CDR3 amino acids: CASSLRGTSGGGSYEQYF. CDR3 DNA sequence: TGTGCCAGCAGCTTAAGAGGTACTAGCGGGGGGGGATCCTACGAGCAGTACTTC. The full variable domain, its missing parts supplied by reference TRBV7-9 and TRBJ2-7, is DTGVSQNPRHKITKRGQNVTFRCDPISEHNRLYWYRQTLGQGPEFLTYFQNEAQLEKSRLLSDRFSAERPKGSFSTLEIQRTEQGDSAMYLCASSLRGTSGGGSYEQYFGPGTRLTVT.

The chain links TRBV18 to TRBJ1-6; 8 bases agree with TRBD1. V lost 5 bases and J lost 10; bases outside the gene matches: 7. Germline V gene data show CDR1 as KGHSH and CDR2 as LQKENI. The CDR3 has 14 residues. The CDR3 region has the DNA TGTGCCAGCTCATTCGACAGGGGAAACTCACCCCTCCACTTT. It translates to CASSFDRGNSPLHF.

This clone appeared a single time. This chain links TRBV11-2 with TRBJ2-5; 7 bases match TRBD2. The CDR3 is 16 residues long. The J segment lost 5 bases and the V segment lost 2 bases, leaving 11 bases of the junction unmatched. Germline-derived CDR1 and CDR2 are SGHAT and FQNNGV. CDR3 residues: CASSLWEGRQLETQYF. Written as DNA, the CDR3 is TGTGCCAGCAGCTTATGGGAGGGCCGTCAACTGGAGACCCAGTACTTC.

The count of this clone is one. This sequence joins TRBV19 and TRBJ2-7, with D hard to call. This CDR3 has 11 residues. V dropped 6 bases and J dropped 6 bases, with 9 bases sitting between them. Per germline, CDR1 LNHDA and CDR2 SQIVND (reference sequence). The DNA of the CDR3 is TGTGCCAGTAGAGCCAATGCCGAGCAGTACTTC. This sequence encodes CASRANAEQYF.

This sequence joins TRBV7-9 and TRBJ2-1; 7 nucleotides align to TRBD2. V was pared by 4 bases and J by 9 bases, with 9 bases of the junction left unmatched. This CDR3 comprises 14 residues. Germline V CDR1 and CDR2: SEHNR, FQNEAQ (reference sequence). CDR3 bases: TGTGCCAGCAGCTGGGGGGGTTTGCGGAGTGAGCAGTTCTTC. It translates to CASSWGGLRSEQFF.

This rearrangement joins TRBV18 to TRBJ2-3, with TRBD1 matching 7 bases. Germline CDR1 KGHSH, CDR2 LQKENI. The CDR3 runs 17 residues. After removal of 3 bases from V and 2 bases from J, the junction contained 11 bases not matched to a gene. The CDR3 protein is CASSPPPDRELTDTQYF. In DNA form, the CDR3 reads TGTGCCAGCTCACCCCCGCCCGACAGGGAACTCACAGATACGCAGTATTTT.

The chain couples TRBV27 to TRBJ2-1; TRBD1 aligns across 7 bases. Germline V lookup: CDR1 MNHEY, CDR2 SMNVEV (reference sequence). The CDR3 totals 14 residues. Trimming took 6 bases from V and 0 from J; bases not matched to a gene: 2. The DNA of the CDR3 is TGTGCCAGCAGCCAGGGGGTCTCCTACAATGAGCAGTTCTTC. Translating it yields CASSQGVSYNEQFF.

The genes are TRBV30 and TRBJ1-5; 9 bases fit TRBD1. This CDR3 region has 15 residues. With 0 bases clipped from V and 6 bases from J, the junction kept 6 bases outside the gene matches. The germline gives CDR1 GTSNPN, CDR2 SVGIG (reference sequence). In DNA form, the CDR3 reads TGTGCCTGGAGTGTACGTGACAGGGGGGTTCAGCCCCAGCATTTT. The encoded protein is CAWSVRDRGVQPQHF.

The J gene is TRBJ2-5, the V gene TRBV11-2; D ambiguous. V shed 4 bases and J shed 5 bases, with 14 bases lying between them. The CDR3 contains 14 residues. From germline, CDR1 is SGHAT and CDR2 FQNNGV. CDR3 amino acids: CASSSGPQGETQYF. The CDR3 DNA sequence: TGTGCCAGCAGCTCGGGTCCACAAGGCGAGACCCAGTACTTC.

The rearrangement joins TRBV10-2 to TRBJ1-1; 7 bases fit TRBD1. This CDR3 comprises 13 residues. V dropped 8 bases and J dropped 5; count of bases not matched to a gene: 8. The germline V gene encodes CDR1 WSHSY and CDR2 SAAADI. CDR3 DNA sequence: TGCGCCAGCCGAGACAGGGTAAGAACTGAAGCTTTCTTT. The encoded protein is CASRDRVRTEAFF.

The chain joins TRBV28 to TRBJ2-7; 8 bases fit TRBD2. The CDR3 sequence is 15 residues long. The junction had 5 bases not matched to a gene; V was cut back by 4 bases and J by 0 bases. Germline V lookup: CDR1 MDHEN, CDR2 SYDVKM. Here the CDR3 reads CASSYLSGSSYEQYF. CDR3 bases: TGTGCCAGCAGTTACCTGAGCGGGAGCTCCTACGAGCAGTACTTC.

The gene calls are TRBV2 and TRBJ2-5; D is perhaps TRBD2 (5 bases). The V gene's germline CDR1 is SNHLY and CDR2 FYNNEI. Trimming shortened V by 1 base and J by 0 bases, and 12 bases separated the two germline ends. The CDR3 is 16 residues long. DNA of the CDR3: TGTGCCAGCAGTGAAGGAGCTCGAGGGTACCAAGAGACCCAGTACTTC. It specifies CASSEGARGYQETQYF.

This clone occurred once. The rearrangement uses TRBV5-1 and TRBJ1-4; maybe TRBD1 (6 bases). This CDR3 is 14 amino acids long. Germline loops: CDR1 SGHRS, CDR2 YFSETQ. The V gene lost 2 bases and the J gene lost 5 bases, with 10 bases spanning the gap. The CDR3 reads CASSLQGPNEKLFF. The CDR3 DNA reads TGCGCCAGCAGCTTACAGGGACCAAATGAAAAACTGTTTTTT.

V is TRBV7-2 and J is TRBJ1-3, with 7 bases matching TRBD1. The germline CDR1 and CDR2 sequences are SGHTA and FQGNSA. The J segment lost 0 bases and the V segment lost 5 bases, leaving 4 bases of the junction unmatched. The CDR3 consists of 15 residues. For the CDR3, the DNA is TGTGCCAGCAGCGGGACAGTGAGCTCTGGAAACACCATATATTTT. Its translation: CASSGTVSSGNTIYF.

The CDR3 loop reads CASSVGAGVTRTGELFF. Here the CDR3 DNA reads TGTGCCAGCAGTGTCGGGGCGGGAGTAACGAGAACCGGGGAGCTGTTTTTT. This chain joins TRBV28 and TRBJ2-2; 7 bases are shared with TRBD2. This CDR3 has 17 residues. The V segment lost 5 bases and the J segment 5 bases; nucleotides outside the gene matches: 14. CDR1 MDHEN and CDR2 SYDVKM come from the germline V gene.

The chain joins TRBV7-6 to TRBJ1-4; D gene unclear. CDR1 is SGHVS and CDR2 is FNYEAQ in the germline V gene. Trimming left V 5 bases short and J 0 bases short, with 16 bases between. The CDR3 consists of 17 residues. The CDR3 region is CASSPRSSASTNEKLFF. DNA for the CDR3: TGTGCCAGCAGCCCGAGGTCCTCCGCATCAACTAATGAAAAACTGTTTTTT.

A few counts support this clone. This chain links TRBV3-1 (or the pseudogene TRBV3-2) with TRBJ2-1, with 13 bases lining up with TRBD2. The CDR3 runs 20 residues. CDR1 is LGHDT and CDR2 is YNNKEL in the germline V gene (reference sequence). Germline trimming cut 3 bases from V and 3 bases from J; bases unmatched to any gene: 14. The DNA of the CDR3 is TGTGCCAGCAGCCACAGAAGGACTAGCGGGAGTGACCCCCTCTACAATGAGCAGTTCTTC. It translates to CASSHRRTSGSDPLYNEQFF.

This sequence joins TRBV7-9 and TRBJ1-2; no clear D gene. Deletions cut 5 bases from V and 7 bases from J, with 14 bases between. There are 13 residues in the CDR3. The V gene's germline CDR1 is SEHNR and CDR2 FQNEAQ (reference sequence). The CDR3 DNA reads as TGTGCCAGCAGCCCCTTAGATCGGGGTGGCTACACCTTC. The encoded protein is CASSPLDRGGYTF.

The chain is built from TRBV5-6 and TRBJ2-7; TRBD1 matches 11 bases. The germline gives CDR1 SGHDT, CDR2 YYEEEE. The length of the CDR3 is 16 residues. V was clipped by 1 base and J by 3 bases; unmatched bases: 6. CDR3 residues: CASSLWGGTGGYEQYF. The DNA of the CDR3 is TGTGCCAGCAGCTTGTGGGGAGGGACAGGGGGCTACGAGCAGTACTTC.

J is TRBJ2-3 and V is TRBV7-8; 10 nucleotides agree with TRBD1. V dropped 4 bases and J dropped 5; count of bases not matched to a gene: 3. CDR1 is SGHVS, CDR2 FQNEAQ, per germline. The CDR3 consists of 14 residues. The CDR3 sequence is CASSWGQGIDTQYF. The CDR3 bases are TGTGCCAGCAGCTGGGGACAGGGGATAGATACGCAGTATTTT.

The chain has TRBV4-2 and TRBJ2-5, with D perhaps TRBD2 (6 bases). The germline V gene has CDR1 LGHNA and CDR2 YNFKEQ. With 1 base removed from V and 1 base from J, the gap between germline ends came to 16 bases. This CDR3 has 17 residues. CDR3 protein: CASSQAADSGGQETQYF. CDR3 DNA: TGTGCCAGCAGCCAAGCTGCGGACTCCGGGGGCCAAGAGACCCAGTACTTC.

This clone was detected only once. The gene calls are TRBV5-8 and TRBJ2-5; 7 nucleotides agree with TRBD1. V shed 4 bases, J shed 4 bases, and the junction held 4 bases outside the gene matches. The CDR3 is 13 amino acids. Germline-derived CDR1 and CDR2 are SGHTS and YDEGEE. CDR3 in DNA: TGTGCCAGCAGCAAAGGACAGGTAGAGACCCAGTACTTC. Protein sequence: CASSKGQVETQYF.

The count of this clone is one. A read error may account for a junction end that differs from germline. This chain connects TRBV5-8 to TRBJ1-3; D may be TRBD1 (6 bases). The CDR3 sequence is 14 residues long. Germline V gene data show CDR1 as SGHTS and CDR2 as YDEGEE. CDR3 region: CASSPGQPGNTIYF. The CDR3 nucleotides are TGTGCCAGCAGCCCAGGACAGCCTGGGAACACCATATATTTT.